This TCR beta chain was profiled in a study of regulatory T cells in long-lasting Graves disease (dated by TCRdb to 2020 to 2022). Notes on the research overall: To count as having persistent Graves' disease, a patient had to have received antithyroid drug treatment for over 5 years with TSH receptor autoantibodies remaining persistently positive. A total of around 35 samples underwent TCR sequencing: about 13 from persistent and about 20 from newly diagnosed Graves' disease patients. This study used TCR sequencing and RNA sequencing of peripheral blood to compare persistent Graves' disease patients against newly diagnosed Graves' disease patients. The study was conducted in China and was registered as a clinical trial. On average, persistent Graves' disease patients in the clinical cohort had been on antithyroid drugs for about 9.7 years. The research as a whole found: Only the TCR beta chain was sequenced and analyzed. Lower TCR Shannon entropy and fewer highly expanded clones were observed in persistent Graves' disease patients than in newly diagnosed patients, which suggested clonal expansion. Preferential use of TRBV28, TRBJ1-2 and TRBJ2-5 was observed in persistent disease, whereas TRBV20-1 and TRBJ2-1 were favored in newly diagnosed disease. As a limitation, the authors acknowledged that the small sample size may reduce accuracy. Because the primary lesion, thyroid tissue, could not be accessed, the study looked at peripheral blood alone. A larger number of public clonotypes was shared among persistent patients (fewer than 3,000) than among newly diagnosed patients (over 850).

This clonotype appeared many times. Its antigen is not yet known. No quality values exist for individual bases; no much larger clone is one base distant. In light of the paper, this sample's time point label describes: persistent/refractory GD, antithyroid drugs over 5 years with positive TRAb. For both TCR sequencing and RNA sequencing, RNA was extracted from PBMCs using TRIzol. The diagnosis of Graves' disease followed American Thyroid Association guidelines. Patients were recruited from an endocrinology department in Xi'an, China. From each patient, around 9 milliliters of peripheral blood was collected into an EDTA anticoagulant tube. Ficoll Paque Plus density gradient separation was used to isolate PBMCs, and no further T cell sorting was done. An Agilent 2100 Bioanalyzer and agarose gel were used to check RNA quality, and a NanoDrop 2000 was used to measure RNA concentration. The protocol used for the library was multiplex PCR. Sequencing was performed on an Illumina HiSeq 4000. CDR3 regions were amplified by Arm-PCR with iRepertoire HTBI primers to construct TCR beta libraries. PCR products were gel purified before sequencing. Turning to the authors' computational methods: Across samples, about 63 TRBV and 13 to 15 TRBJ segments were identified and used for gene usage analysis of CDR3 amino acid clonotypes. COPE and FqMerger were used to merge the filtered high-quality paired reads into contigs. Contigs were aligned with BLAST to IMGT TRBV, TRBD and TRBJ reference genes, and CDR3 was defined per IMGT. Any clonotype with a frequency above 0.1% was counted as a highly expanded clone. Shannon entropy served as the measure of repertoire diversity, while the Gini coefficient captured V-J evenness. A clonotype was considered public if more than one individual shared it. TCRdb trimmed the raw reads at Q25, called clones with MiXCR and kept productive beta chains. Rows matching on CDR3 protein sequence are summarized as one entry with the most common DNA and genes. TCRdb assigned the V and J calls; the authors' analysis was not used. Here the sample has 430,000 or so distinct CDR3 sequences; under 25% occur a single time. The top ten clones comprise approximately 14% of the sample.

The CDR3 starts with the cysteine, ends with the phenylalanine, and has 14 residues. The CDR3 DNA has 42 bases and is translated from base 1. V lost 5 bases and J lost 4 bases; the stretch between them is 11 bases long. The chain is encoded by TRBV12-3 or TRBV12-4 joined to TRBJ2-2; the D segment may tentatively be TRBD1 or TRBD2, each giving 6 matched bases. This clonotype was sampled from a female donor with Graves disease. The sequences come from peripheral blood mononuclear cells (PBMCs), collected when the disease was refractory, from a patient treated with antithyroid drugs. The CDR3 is CASSIQGGTGELFF. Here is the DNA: TGTGCCAGCAGTATACAGGGAGGCACCGGGGAGCTGTTTTTT.